These 26 T cell receptor beta chains were sequenced from one sample in a study of shared clonotypes between healthy human individuals (dated by TCRdb to about 2020). The method was the immunoSEQ multiplex PCR assay. In TCRdb, the immuneACCESS table is reduced to in-frame sequences with V and J assigned. These tables do not hold every clone; where another copy was compared, an unresolved V gene accounts for under half, and the others remain unexplained. In all, the sample holds hundreds of thousands of clones, and about 85% of those were seen once. The top ten clones comprise about 13% of the sample. Sequencing input: PBMCs. These receptors all stem from a woman between 40 and 50 years old in good health. Some clones in this sample may be carry-over from other donors' samples.

The gene calls are TRBV7-2 and TRBJ2-3; 9 nucleotides align to TRBD2. Germline V CDR1 and CDR2: SGHTA, FQGNSA. The CDR3 is made up of 16 amino acids. The trim removed 1 base at V and 3 bases at J, leaving 5 bases unmatched. DNA for the CDR3: TGTGCCAGCAGCTTAGGGGCGGGAGGGCCGACAGATACGCAGTATTTT. Protein sequence: CASSLGAGGPTDTQYF.

The chain carries TRBV2 and TRBJ2-5; 7 nucleotides line up with TRBD2. CDR1 SNHLY and CDR2 FYNNEI come from the germline V gene. CDR3 length: 15 residues. V was pared by 3 bases and J by 5 bases, with 9 bases of the junction left unmatched. CDR3 loop: CASSDGGVPVETQYF. In nucleotides, the CDR3 is TGTGCCAGCAGTGATGGGGGGGTTCCAGTGGAGACCCAGTACTTC.

The J gene is TRBJ2-3, the V gene TRBV18, with 11 bases identical to TRBD2. Trimming removed 3 bases from V and 1 base from J; junction bases left unmatched: 3. This CDR3 spans 16 amino acids. The germline gives CDR1 KGHSH, CDR2 LQKENI. The CDR3 loop is CASSPQLAGGTDTQYF. The CDR3 DNA follows: TGTGCCAGCTCACCGCAACTAGCGGGAGGCACAGATACGCAGTATTTT.

The chain recombines TRBV18 with TRBJ2-7, with D uncertain. Trimming shortened V by 5 bases and J by 1 base, and 3 bases separated the two germline ends. The CDR3 covers 11 residues. Germline CDR1 is KGHSH and CDR2 is LQKENI. The CDR3 sequence is CASSYSYEQYF. The CDR3 DNA reads as TGTGCCAGCTCATATTCCTACGAGCAGTACTTC. The entire variable domain, with the rest obtained from reference TRBV18 and TRBJ2-7, is as follows: NAGVMQNPRHLVRRRGQEARLRCSPMKGHSHVYWYRQLPEEGLKFMVYLQKENIIDESGMPKERFSAEFPKEGPSILRIQQVVRGDSAAYFCASSYSYEQYFGPGTRLTVT.

CDR3 DNA: TGTGCCAGCAGTGAAGAGGGCGGTCGCAATCAGCCCCAGCATTTT. Translated, it gives CASSEEGGRNQPQHF. The rearrangement uses TRBV2 and TRBJ1-5; unclear D gene. The CDR3 sequence is 15 residues long. Germline V gene lookup returns CDR1 SNHLY and CDR2 FYNNEI. V dropped 1 base and J dropped 2 bases, with 9 bases sitting between them.

The chain couples TRBV2 to TRBJ2-3, with 16 bases matching TRBD2. V trimming: 11 bases; J trimming: 5 bases; junction bases outside the gene matches: 13. Per the germline V gene, CDR1 is SNHLY and CDR2 is FYNNEI. The CDR3 has 17 amino acids. The CDR3 bases are TGTGCCGTGTCGGGACTAGCGGGAGGGCCTAGGATAGATACGCAGTATTTT. It codes for CAVSGLAGGPRIDTQYF.

The J gene is TRBJ2-7, the V gene TRBV30, with D perhaps TRBD1 or TRBD2 (5 bases each). The CDR3 has 15 amino acids. Germline V gene data show CDR1 as GTSNPN and CDR2 as SVGIG (reference sequence). V shed 2 bases and J shed 3 bases, with 17 bases lying between them. The CDR3 region has the DNA TGTGCCTGGAGTAGGCCCCGGGACGGCATCTACGAGCAGTACTTC. Translation: CAWSRPRDGIYEQYF.

Ten or more counts support this clone. This rearrangement joins TRBV5-1 to TRBJ2-2; D may be TRBD1 (5 bases). Germline loops: CDR1 SGHRS, CDR2 YFSETQ. The CDR3 has 15 residues. V lost 0 bases and J 4 bases, leaving 10 bases between the germline ends. CDR3 region: CASSLGSQGTGELFF. In DNA form, the CDR3 reads TGCGCCAGCAGCTTGGGGAGCCAGGGCACCGGGGAGCTGTTTTTT.

V usage is TRBV2 and J usage is TRBJ2-1, with D perhaps TRBD2 (5 bases). CDR1 SNHLY and CDR2 FYNNEI come from the germline V gene. The CDR3 has 15 amino acids. Trimming shortened V by 8 bases and J by 1 base, and 15 bases separated the two germline ends. The CDR3 here is CASEGVESSYNEQFF. The CDR3 DNA sequence: TGTGCCAGCGAGGGTGTTGAGAGTTCCTACAATGAGCAGTTCTTC.

The gene calls are TRBV28 and TRBJ1-2, with 7 bases lining up with TRBD1. CDR3 length: 18 residues. The V gene end was trimmed by 5 bases and the J gene end by 2 bases; junction bases not matched to a gene: 17. Germline assignment: CDR1 MDHEN and CDR2 SYDVKM. DNA for the CDR3: TGTGCCAGCAGTCCACCCCACCGACCGGGACAGAAAAACTATGGCTACACCTTC. Translation gives CASSPPHRPGQKNYGYTF.

This chain links TRBV30 with TRBJ2-5; D possibly corresponds to TRBD1 (5 bases). The CDR3 covers 14 residues. V shed 1 base and J shed 4 bases, with 13 bases lying between them. Germline V CDR1 and CDR2: GTSNPN, SVGIG (reference sequence). DNA for the CDR3: TGTGCCTGGAGTGGGGGCTGGATAGCAGAGACCCAGTACTTC. As protein: CAWSGGWIAETQYF.

This chain connects TRBV19 to TRBJ2-7; TRBD1 agrees at 9 bases. With V trimmed by 5 bases and J by 4 bases, 9 bases remained unmatched. The CDR3 length is 15 residues. Germline V gene lookup returns CDR1 LNHDA and CDR2 SQIVND (reference sequence). The CDR3 DNA reads TGTGCCAGTAGTTTTACAGGGGGCGCGGGGTACGAGCAGTACTTC. Protein: CASSFTGGAGYEQYF.

This chain uses TRBV28 with TRBJ1-1; no reliable D call. Germline values: CDR1 MDHEN, CDR2 SYDVKM. The CDR3 length is 15 residues. V was pared by 3 bases and J by 0 bases, with 11 bases between. CDR3 loop: CASSFIGVMNTEAFF. The CDR3 coding sequence is TGTGCCAGCAGTTTCATCGGGGTCATGAACACTGAAGCTTTCTTT.

V is TRBV5-6 and J is TRBJ2-7; D call uncertain. This CDR3 has 15 amino acids. Trimming shortened V by 3 bases and J by 5 bases, and 18 bases separated the two germline ends. Germline V gene sequence: CDR1 SGHDT, CDR2 YYEEEE. For the CDR3, the DNA is TGTGCCAGCAGCTCTTCAGGAATGGGTCTCGACGAGCAGTACTTC. Encoded protein: CASSSSGMGLDEQYF.

This clone was seen a single time. V is TRBV5-4 and J is TRBJ1-2, with 7 bases lining up with TRBD1. The CDR3 loop spans 16 amino acids. Germline CDR1 reads SGHNT; CDR2 reads YYREEE (reference sequence). After removal of 0 bases from V and 5 bases from J, the junction contained 10 bases not matched to a gene. The DNA of the CDR3 is TGTGCCAGCAGCTTGGTCGGCAGGGGGAGCGGATATGGCTACACCTTC. Residues: CASSLVGRGSGYGYTF.

This clone was detected once. The CDR3 DNA follows: TGTGCCAGCTCACCACCATGGACTAGCGGGAATGGGTGGACCGGGGAGCTGTTTTTT. Translated: CASSPPWTSGNGWTGELFF. The V and J genes are TRBV18 and TRBJ2-2, with 12 bases identical to TRBD2. The CDR3 contains 19 residues. CDR1 is KGHSH and CDR2 is LQKENI in the germline V gene. Trimming took 0 bases from V and 5 from J; bases not matched to a gene: 10.

This sequence joins TRBV5-5 and TRBJ1-5, with D hard to call. Germline V lookup: CDR1 SGHKS, CDR2 YYEKEE (reference sequence). Trimming pared 0 bases from V and 9 bases from J, leaving 13 bases between. The CDR3 contains 14 residues. Here the CDR3 reads CASSLAADVTPQHF. CDR3 DNA sequence: TGTGCCAGCAGCTTGGCCGCGGACGTGACGCCCCAGCATTTT.

The chain carries TRBV11-1 and TRBJ2-7; 8 nucleotides align to TRBD2. Germline values: CDR1 SGHAT, CDR2 FQDESV (reference sequence). This CDR3 is built from 15 residues. J was trimmed by 3 bases and V by 0 bases; bases with no gene match: 4. The CDR3 here is CASSLAVAGIYEQYF. The DNA of the CDR3 is TGTGCCAGCAGCTTAGCCGTAGCGGGGATCTACGAGCAGTACTTC.

V and J are TRBV28 and TRBJ2-7; a weak D match, TRBD1 (5 bases). The CDR3 is made up of 15 amino acids. V was pared by 5 bases and J by 1 base, with 15 bases between. Germline V gene data show CDR1 as MDHEN and CDR2 as SYDVKM. This CDR3 is CASSTGRIASYEQYF. DNA for the CDR3: TGTGCCAGCAGTACAGGCCGGATAGCATCCTACGAGCAGTACTTC.

The rearrangement links TRBV5-1 to TRBJ2-3, with TRBD2 matching 8 bases. Germline V lookup: CDR1 SGHRS, CDR2 YFSETQ. This CDR3 is 23 amino acids long. V was pared by 0 bases and J by 0 bases, with 24 bases of the junction left unmatched. The CDR3 DNA follows: TGCGCCAGCAGCTTGGTCGGCGGTCGGGGAGGGGACGGGAGGGCCAAAAGCACAGATACGCAGTATTTT. It yields the protein CASSLVGGRGGDGRAKSTDTQYF.

The chain joins TRBV25-1 to TRBJ2-7; possible D gene TRBD2, 5 bases. The CDR3 is 12 amino acids. Trimming removed 4 bases from V and 3 bases from J, with 7 bases in between. Germline CDR1 MGHDK, CDR2 SYGVNS. The chain's CDR3 is CASSGAGYEQYF. The CDR3 nucleotides read TGTGCCAGCAGTGGGGCGGGCTACGAGCAGTACTTC.

The chain is built from TRBV15 and TRBJ1-2; D not resolved. The ends were cut back, 3 bases at V and 7 bases at J, with 18 bases in the middle. This CDR3 has 15 amino acids. In germline, CDR1 is LNHNV, CDR2 YYDKDF (reference sequence). This chain's CDR3 is CATSRVPTSRAGYTF. The CDR3 nucleotides are TGTGCCACCAGCAGGGTCCCAACCTCCCGGGCTGGCTACACCTTC.

Details on this clone: The identical CDR3 is also encoded by other nucleotide sequences in the sample. The V call is TRBV30, the J call TRBJ2-5; D call uncertain. CDR1 and CDR2 (germline): GTSNPN, SVGIG (reference sequence). The CDR3 has 10 amino acids. V shed 5 bases and J shed 5 bases, with 6 bases lying between them. This chain's CDR3 is CAWGRETQYF. DNA for the CDR3: TGTGCCTGGGGCAGGGAGACCCAGTACTTC.

The chain's CDR3 is CATSRDSAGGREQFF. CDR3 nucleotide sequence: TGTGCCACCAGCAGAGACTCCGCGGGAGGCCGGGAGCAGTTCTTC. This chain connects TRBV15 to TRBJ2-1; 8 bases agree with TRBD2. V lost 0 bases to trimming and J lost 10 bases; unmatched junction nucleotides: 8. The CDR3 covers 15 residues. From germline, CDR1 is LNHNV and CDR2 YYDKDF (reference sequence).

Here the CDR3 DNA reads TGTGCCAGCTCACCCCCTGCAGAGAACTACGAGCAGTACTTC. As protein: CASSPPAENYEQYF. The chain joins TRBV18 to TRBJ2-7; D is uncertain. The CDR3 spans 14 residues. From germline, CDR1 is KGHSH and CDR2 LQKENI. V lost 3 bases and J lost 3, with 12 bases in between.

This clone was observed once. This chain connects TRBV27 to TRBJ2-6; TRBD2 matches 8 bases. The germline gives CDR1 MNHEY, CDR2 SMNVEV (reference sequence). The CDR3 sequence is 18 residues long. Germline trimming cut 5 bases from V and 0 bases from J; bases unmatched to any gene: 9. The CDR3 loop reads CASSPPGGVSSGANVLTF. Written as DNA, the CDR3 is TGTGCCAGCAGTCCCCCGGGGGGGGTGAGCTCTGGGGCCAACGTCCTGACTTTC.